This T cell receptor beta chain was recorded in a study of T-cell memory formation after mild COVID-19 listed by TCRdb under 2021. About the investigation overall: Most TCR sequence clusters were specific to one of the two donors. Two young, previously healthy adult volunteers made up the cohort, one male and one female. In a couple of donors, T-cell clones that expanded and contracted after mild COVID-19 were followed by sequencing TCRalpha and TCRbeta repertoires longitudinally. Paper-wide results and their limitations: Contracting CD4+ clones were found mainly in CM and EM memory subsets, while CD8+ clones were enriched in EMRA. Whether the second-wave clones peaking on day 37 were SARS-CoV-2 specific was not confirmed. Only a couple of mild cases were covered in the study, and larger cohorts including severe cases with pre-infection samples were considered necessary. The detection of some responding clones in pre-infection memory suggests that pre-existing cross-reactive memory T cells joined the SARS-CoV-2 response. Clones contracting from day 15 to 85 had balanced CD4/CD8 phenotypes, while a second wave expanding from day 15 to 37 was biased towards CD4+.

The sequencer listed for this sample is Illumina NovaSeq 6000. Using 5'RACE with constant-segment primers, TCRalpha and TCRbeta cDNA libraries were constructed, with sample barcodes and unique molecular identifiers added in the process. Trizol reagent was used to extract RNA from every sample. Library amplification was performed in two PCR steps, and a second sample barcode and Illumina TruSeq adapters were introduced in the second step. Sequencing of libraries was performed on an Illumina NovaSeq with 2 x 150 bp paired-end reads. The source study handled its data this way. The reads were demultiplexed and collapsed into UMI-guided consensus sequences using migec v1.2.7. Using mixcr v2.1.11, UMI consensuses were aligned to TRA and TRB V and J templates and then assembled into clonotypes. Expanded or contracted clonotypes were those called significant by both edgeR and NoisET, with noise models trained on biological replicates. For edgeR calls, the thresholds were a false discovery rate-adjusted p below 0.01 and a log2 fold-change of 1. As an exploratory analysis of dynamics, max-normalized trajectories of the 1000 most abundant clonotypes were examined by PCA with hierarchical clustering. Separately sequenced CD4+ and CD8+ repertoires were used to assign a CD4 or CD8 phenotype to each responding clone. TCRdb reprocessed the public reads (quality trimming at Q25 with fastp, clone calling with MiXCR) and kept in-frame beta chains. Rows with a matching CDR3 protein are joined into one entry that keeps the most common DNA and genes. TCRdb's processing, not the authors', yielded these V and J calls. The sample yields a few hundred thousand distinct CDR3 sequences; 15% to 20% were counted once. 22% of the sample is held by the ten biggest clonotypes.

Ten or more counts support this clonotype. Its antigen is currently not known. Base qualities are not at hand, and no much larger clone is one base apart. Ficoll-Paque density gradient centrifugation was used to isolate PBMCs. Per the germline V gene, SGHRS is the CDR1 and YFSETQ is the CDR2. V is clipped by 0 bases and J by 4 bases, and the sequence between their germline boundaries is 7 bases long. The CDR3 sequence holds 14 residues, the cysteine and phenylalanine included. The entry retains the CDR3 DNA only, 42 bases that are in frame from base 1. The sequenced material came from PBMCs or a T cell subset sorted from them (not recorded which). This receptor was taken from a man aged 18 to 29 who had mild COVID-19 (a few samples of this study predate the infection). The sample titles of this study are shuffled in the database, so cell type and time point are left out; the donor was told from shared clones. The V gene is TRBV5-1 and the J gene is TRBJ2-2; the D gene identity is not certain. CDR3 reads: CASSLDRPTGELFF. The nucleotides read TGCGCCAGCAGCTTGGACAGACCCACCGGGGAGCTGTTTTTT.